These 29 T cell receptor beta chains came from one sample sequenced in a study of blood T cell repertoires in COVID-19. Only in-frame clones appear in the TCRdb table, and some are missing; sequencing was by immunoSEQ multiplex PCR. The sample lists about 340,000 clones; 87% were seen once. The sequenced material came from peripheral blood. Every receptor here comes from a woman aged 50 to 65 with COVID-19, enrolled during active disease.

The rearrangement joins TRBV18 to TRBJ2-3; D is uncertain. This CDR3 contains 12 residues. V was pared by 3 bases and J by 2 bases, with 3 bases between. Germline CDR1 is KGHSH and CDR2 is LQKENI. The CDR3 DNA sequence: TGTGCCAGCTCACCCTACACAGATACGCAGTATTTT. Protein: CASSPYTDTQYF.

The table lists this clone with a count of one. Written as DNA, the CDR3 is TGTGCCTGGAGTGGACTAGTCGGGTCTAATGAGCAGTTCTTC. The encoded protein is CAWSGLVGSNEQFF. The chain combines TRBV30 with TRBJ2-1; D might be TRBD2 (6 bases). Germline V gene data show CDR1 as GTSNPN and CDR2 as SVGIG (reference sequence). This CDR3 has 14 residues. Trimming pared 1 base from V and 7 bases from J, leaving 14 bases between. The full variable domain, completed using reference TRBV30 and TRBJ2-1, is SQTIHQWPATLVQPVGSPLSLECTVEGTSNPNLYWYRQAAGRGLQLLFYSVGIGQISSEVPQNLSASRPQDRQFILSSKKLLLSDSGFYLCAWSGLVGSNEQFFGPGTRLTVL.

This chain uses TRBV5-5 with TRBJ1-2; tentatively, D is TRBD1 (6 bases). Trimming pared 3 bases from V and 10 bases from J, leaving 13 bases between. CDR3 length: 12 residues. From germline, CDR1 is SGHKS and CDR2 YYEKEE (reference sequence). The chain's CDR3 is CASSSRTAIYTF. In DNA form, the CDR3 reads TGTGCCAGCAGCTCCAGGACAGCCATCTACACCTTC.

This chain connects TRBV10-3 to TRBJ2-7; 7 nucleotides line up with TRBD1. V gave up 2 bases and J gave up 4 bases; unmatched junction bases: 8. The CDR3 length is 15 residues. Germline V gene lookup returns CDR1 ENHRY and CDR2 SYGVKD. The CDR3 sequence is CAISEGRGQRYEQYF. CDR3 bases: TGTGCCATCAGTGAGGGTAGGGGGCAACGGTACGAGCAGTACTTC.

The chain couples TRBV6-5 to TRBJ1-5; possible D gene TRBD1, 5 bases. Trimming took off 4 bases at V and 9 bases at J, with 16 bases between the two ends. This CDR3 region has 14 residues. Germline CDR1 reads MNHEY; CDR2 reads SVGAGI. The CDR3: CASSLDNAPLPQHF. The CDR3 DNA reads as TGTGCCAGCAGTTTGGACAATGCCCCTTTGCCCCAGCATTTT.

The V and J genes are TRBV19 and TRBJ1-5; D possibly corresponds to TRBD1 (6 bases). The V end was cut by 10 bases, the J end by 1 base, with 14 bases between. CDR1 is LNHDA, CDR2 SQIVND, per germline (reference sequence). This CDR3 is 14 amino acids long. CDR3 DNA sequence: TGTGCCACTAACGACAGGAGAAGCAATCAGCCCCAGCATTTT. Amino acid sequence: CATNDRRSNQPQHF.

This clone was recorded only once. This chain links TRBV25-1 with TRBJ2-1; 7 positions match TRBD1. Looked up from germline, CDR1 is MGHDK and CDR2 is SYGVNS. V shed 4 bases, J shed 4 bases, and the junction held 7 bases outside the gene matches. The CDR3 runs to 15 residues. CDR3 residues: CASSVTGAAYNEQFF. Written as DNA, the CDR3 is TGTGCCAGCAGTGTCACAGGGGCCGCTTACAATGAGCAGTTCTTC.

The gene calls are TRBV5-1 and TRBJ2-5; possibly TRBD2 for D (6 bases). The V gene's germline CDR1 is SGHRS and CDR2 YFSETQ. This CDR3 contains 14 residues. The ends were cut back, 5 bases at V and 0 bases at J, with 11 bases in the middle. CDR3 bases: TGCGCCAGCAGACGGGAGCCTTACCAAGAGACCCAGTACTTC. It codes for CASRREPYQETQYF.

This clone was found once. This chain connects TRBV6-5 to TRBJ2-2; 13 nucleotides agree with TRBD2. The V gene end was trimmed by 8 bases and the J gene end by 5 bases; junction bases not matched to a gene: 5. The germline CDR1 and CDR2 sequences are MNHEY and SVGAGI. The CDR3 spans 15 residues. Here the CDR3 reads CASPGTSGITGELFF. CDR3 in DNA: TGTGCCAGCCCCGGGACTAGCGGGATTACCGGGGAGCTGTTTTTT.

CDR3 protein: CATSDSVRGQEQFF. The CDR3 DNA reads as TGTGCCACCAGTGATTCGGTAAGGGGACAGGAGCAGTTCTTC. The chain combines TRBV24-1 with TRBJ2-1; 7 nucleotides align to TRBD1. In germline, CDR1 is KGHDR, CDR2 SFDVKD. This CDR3 region has 14 residues. Germline trimming cut 2 bases from V and 10 bases from J; bases unmatched to any gene: 7.

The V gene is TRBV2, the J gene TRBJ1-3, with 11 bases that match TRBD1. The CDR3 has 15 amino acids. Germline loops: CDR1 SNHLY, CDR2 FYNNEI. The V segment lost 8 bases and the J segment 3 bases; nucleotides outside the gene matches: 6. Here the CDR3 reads CASLGQGASGNTIYF. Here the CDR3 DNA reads TGTGCCAGCCTTGGACAGGGGGCTAGTGGAAACACCATATATTTT. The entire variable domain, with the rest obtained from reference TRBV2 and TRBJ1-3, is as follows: EPEVTQTPSHQVTQMGQEVILRCVPISNHLYFYWYRQILGQKVEFLVSFYNNEISEKSEIFDDQFSVERPDGSNFTLKIRSTKLEDSAMYFCASLGQGASGNTIYFGEGSWLTVV.

The CDR3 loop reads CASSQGSGHNNYGYTF. The CDR3, as DNA: TGTGCCAGCAGCCAAGGATCGGGACACAATAACTATGGCTACACCTTC. The V call is TRBV3-1 (or the pseudogene TRBV3-2), the J call TRBJ1-2, with TRBD1 as a possible D gene (6 bases). Per germline, CDR1 LGHDT and CDR2 YNNKEL (reference sequence). The CDR3 sequence is 16 residues long. V was shortened by 1 base and J by 1 base, with 13 bases between the two germline ends.

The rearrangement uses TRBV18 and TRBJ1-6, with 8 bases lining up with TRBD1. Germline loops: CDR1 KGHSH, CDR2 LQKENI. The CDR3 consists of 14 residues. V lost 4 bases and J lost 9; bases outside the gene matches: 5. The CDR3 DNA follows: TGTGCCAGCTCACAGGGACAGGAGCCTTCACCCCTCCACTTT. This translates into CASSQGQEPSPLHF.

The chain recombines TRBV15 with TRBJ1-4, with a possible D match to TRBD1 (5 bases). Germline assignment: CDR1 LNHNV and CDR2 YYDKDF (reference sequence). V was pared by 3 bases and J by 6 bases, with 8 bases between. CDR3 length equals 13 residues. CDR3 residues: CATSSGGDEKLFF. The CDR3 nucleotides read TGTGCCACCAGCAGTGGAGGGGATGAAAAACTGTTTTTT.

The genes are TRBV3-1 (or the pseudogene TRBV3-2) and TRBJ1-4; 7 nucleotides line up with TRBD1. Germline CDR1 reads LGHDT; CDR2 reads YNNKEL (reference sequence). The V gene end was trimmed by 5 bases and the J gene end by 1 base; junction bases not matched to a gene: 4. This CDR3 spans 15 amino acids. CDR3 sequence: CASSGRQGTNEKLFF. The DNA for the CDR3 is TGTGCCAGCAGCGGGAGACAGGGAACTAATGAAAAACTGTTTTTT.

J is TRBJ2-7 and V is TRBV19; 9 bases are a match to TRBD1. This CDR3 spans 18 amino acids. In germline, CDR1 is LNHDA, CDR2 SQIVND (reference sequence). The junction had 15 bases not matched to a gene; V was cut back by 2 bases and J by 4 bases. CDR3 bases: TGTGCCAGTAGTATAACGGGACAGGGAGGAGTTTTGTCTTACGAGCAGTACTTC. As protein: CASSITGQGGVLSYEQYF.

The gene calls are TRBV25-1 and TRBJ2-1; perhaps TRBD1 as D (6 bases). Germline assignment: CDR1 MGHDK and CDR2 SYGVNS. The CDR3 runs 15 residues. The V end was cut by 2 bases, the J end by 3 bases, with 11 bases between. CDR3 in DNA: TGTGCCAGCAGTGAAAGTAGGACAGTCTACAATGAGCAGTTCTTC. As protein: CASSESRTVYNEQFF.

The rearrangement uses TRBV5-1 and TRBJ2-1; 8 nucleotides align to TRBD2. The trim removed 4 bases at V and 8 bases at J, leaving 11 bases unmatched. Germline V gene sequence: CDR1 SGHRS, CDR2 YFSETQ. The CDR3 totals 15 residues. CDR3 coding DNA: TGCGCCAGCAGCCTGGACCCCGGGAGGGCCGATGAGCAGTTCTTC. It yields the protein CASSLDPGRADEQFF.

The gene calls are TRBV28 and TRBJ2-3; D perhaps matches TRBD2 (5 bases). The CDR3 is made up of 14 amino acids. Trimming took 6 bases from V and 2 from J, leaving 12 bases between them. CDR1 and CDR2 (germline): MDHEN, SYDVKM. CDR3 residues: CASSRTLNTDTQYF. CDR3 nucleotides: TGTGCCAGCAGCCGGACTCTCAACACAGATACGCAGTATTTT. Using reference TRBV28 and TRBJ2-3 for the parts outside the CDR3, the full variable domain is DVKVTQSSRYLVKRTGEKVFLECVQDMDHENMFWYRQDPGLGLRLIYFSYDVKMKEKGDIPEGYSVSREKKERFSLILESASTNQTSMYLCASSRTLNTDTQYFGPGTRLTVL.

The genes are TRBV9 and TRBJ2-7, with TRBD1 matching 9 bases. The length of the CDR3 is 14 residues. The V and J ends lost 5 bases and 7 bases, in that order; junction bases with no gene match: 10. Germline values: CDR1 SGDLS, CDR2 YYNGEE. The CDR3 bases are TGTGCCAGCAGTTCCGGGACAGGGACGAGTGAGCAGTACTTC. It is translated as CASSSGTGTSEQYF.

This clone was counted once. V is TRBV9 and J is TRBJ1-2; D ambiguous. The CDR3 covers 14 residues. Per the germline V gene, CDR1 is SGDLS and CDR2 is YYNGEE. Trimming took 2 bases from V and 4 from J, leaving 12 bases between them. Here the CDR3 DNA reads TGTGCCAGCAGCGTGGCAGAATGGGCCTATGGCTACACCTTC. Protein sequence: CASSVAEWAYGYTF. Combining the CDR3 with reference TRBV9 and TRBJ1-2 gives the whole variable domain DSGVTQTPKHLITATGQRVTLRCSPRSGDLSVYWYQQSLDQGLQFLIQYYNGEERAKGNILERFSAQQFPDLHSELNLSSLELGDSALYFCASSVAEWAYGYTFGSGTRLTVV.

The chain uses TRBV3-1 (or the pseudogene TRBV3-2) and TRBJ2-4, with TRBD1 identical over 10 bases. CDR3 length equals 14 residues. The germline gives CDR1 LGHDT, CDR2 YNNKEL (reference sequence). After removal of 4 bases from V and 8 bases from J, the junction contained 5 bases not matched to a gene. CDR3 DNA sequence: TGTGCCAGCAGCCCACCGGGACAGGGGTACATTCAGTACTTC. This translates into CASSPPGQGYIQYF.

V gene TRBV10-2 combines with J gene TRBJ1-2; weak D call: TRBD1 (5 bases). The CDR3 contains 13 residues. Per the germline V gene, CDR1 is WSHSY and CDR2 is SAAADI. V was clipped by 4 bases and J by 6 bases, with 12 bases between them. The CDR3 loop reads CASSAARQNGYTF. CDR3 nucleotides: TGCGCCAGCAGTGCGGCACGACAGAATGGCTACACCTTC.

The CDR3 coding sequence is TGTGCCAGCAGTTCCTCCGGGGCAGATACGCAGTATTTT. Translating gives CASSSSGADTQYF. The rearrangement uses TRBV6-5 and TRBJ2-3; TRBD2 is a possible D gene (5 bases). The CDR3 is 13 residues long. V lost 4 bases and J 4 bases, leaving 9 bases between the germline ends. Germline V gene sequence: CDR1 MNHEY, CDR2 SVGAGI.

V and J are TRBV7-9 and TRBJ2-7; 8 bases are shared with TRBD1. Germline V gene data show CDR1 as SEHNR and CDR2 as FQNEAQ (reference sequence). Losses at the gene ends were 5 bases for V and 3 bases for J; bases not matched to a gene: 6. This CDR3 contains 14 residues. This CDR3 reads CASSLDRVFYEQYF. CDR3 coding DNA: TGTGCCAGCAGCCTGGACAGGGTGTTCTACGAGCAGTACTTC.

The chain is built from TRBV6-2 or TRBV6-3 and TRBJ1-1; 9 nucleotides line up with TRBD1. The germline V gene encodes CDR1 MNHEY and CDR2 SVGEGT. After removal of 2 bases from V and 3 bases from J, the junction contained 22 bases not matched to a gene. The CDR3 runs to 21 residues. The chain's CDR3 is CASSYRAPRRVDRGGYTEAFF. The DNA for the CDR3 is TGTGCCAGCAGTTACCGAGCCCCTCGTCGAGTCGACAGGGGGGGTTACACTGAAGCTTTCTTT.

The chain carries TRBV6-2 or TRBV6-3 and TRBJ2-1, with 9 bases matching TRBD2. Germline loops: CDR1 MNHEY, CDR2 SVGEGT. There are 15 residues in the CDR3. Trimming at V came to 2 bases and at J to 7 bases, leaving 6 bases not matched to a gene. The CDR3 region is CASSYRREGLNEQFF. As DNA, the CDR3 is TGTGCCAGCAGTTACAGGCGGGAGGGCCTGAATGAGCAGTTCTTC.

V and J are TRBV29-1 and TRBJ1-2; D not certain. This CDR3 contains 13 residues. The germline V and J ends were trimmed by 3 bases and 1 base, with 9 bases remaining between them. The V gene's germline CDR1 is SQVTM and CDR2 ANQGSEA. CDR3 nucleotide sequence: TGCAGCGTTGAGGCAGGACTTAACTATGGCTACACCTTC. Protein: CSVEAGLNYGYTF.

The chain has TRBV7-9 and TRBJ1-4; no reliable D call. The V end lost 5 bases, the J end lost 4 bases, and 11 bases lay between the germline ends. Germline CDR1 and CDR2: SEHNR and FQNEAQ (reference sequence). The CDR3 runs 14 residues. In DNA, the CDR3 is TGTGCCAGCAGCAGCAGCGGCATTAATGAAAAACTGTTTTTT. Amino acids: CASSSSGINEKLFF.